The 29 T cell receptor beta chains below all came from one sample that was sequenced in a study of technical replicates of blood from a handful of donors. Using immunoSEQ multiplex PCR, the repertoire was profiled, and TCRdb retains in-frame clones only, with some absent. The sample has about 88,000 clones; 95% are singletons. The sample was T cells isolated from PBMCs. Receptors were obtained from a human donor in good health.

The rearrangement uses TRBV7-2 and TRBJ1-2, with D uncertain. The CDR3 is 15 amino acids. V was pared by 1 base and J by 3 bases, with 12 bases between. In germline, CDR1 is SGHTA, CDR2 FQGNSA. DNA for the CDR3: TGTGCCAGCAGCTTAGAAGGGAGAGCAGACTATGGCTACACCTTC. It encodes CASSLEGRADYGYTF.

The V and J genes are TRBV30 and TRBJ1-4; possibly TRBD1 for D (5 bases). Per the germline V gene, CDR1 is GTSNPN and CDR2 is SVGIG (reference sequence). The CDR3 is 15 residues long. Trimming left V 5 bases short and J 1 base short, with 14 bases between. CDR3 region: CAWDYGGGTNEKLFF. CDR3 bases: TGTGCCTGGGACTATGGGGGAGGAACTAATGAAAAACTGTTTTTT.

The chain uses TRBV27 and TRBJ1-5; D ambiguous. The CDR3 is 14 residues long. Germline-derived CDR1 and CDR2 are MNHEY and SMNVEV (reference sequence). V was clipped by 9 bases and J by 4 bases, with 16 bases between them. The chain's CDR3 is CARRTRSINQPQHF. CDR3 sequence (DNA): TGTGCCAGAAGAACCCGGTCAATTAATCAGCCCCAGCATTTT.

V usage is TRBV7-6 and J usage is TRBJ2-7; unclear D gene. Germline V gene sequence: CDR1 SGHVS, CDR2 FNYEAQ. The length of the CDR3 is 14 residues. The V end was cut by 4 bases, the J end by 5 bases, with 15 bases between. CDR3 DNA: TGTGCCAGCAGCTCCCTCCCTATAGAGGACGAGCAGTACTTC. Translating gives CASSSLPIEDEQYF.

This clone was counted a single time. The CDR3 bases are TGTGCCAGCAGCTCCCTTATTAACAATGAGCAGTTCTTC. Its protein is CASSSLINNEQFF. V is TRBV7-3 and J is TRBJ2-1; D not certain. In germline, CDR1 is SGHTA, CDR2 FQGTGA. V was clipped by 4 bases and J by 5 bases, with 9 bases between them. This CDR3 region has 13 residues.

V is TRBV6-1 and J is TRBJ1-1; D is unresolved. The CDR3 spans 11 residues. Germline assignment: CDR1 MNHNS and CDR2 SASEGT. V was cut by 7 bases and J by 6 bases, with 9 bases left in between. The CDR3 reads CASKEVAEAFF. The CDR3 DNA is TGTGCCAGCAAAGAGGTTGCTGAAGCTTTCTTT.

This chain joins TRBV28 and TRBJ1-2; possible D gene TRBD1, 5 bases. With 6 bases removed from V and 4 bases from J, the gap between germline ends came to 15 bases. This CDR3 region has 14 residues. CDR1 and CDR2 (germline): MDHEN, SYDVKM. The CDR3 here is CASSPTPTVYGYTF. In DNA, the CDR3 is TGTGCCAGCAGCCCGACCCCGACAGTCTATGGCTACACCTTC.

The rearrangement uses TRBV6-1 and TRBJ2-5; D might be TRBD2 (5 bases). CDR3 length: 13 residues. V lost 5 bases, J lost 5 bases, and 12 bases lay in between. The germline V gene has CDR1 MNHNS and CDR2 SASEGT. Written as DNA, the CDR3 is TGTGCCAGCAGTAGAGGGAGAGGCGAGACCCAGTACTTC. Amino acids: CASSRGRGETQYF.

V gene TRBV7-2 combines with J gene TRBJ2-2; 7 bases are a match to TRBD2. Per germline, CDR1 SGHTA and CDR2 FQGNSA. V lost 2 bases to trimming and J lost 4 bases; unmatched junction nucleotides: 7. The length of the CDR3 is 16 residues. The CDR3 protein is CASSLLPGGFTGELFF. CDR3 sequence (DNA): TGTGCCAGCAGCTTACTGCCGGGAGGTTTCACCGGGGAGCTGTTTTTT.

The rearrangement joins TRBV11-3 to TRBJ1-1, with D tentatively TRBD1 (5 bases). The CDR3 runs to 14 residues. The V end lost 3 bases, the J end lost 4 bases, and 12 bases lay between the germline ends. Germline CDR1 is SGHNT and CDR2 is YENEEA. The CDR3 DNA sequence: TGTGCCAGCAGCTTTAGGGGAGGTAGCACTGAAGCTTTCTTT. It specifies CASSFRGGSTEAFF.

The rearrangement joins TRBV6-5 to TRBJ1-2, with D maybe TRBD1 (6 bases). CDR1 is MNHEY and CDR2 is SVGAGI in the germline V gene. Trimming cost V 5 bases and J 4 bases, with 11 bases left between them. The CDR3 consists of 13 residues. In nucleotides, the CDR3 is TGTGCCAGCAGTCGAACAGGGTCCTATGGCTACACCTTC. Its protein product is CASSRTGSYGYTF.

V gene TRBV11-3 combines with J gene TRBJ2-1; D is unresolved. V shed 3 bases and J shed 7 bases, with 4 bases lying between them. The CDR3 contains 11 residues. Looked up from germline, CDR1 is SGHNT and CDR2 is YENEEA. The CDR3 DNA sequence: TGTGCCAGCAGCTTTCAGAATGAGCAGTTCTTC. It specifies CASSFQNEQFF.

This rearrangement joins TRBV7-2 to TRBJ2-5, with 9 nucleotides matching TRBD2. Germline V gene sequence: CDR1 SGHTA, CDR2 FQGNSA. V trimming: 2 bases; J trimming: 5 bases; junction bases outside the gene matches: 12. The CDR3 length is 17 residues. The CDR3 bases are TGTGCCAGCAGCTTACCCCCGCGGGAGGGCATCTCTGAGACCCAGTACTTC. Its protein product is CASSLPPREGISETQYF.

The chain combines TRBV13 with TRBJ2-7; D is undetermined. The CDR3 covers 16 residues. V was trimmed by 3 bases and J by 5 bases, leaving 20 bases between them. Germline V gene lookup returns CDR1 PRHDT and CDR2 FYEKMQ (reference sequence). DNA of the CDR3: TGTGCCAGCAGCTTTACCCAGCATCTGGGCCTGGACGAGCAGTACTTC. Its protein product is CASSFTQHLGLDEQYF.

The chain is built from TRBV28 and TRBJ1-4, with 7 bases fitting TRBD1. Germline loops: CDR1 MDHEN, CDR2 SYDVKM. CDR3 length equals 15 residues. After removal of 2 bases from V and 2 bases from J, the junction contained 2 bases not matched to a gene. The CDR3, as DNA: TGTGCCAGCAGTTTACAGGGGGGCACTAATGAAAAACTGTTTTTT. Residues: CASSLQGGTNEKLFF.

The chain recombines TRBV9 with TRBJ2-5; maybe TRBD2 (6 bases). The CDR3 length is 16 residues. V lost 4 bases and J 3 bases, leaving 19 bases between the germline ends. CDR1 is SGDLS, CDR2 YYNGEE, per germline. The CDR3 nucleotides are TGTGCCAGCAGCCGCATAGTGGGAGGAGCGAAAGAGACCCAGTACTTC. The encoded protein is CASSRIVGGAKETQYF.

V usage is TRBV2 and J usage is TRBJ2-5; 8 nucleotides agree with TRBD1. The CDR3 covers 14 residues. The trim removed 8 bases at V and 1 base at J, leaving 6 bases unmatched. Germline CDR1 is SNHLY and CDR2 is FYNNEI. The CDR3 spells CASSMGTGQETQYF. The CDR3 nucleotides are TGTGCCAGCTCAATGGGGACAGGCCAAGAGACCCAGTACTTC.

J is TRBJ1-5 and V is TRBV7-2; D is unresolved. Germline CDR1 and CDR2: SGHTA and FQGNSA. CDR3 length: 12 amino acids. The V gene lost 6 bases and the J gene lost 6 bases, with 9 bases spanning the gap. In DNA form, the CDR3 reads TGTGCCAGCAGTCCTGGGCCTCAGCCCCAGCATTTT. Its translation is CASSPGPQPQHF.

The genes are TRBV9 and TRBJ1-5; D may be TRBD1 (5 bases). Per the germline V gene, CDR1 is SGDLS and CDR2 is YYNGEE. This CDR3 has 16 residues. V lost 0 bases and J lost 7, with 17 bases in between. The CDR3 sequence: CASSVVRQLFVQPQHF. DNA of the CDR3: TGTGCCAGCAGCGTAGTTCGACAGCTATTCGTGCAGCCCCAGCATTTT.

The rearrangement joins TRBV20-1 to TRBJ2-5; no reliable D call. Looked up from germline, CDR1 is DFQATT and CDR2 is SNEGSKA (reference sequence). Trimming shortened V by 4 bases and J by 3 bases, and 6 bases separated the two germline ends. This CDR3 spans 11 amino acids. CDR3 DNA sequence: TGCAGTGCTACCCCCGAAGAGACCCAGTACTTC. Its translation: CSATPEETQYF.

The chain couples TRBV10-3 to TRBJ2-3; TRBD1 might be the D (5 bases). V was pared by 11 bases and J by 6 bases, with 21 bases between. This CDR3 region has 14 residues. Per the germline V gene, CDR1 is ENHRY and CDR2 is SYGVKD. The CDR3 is CASGINRFADTQYF. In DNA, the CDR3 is TGTGCCTCAGGGATAAACCGGTTCGCGGATACGCAGTATTTT.

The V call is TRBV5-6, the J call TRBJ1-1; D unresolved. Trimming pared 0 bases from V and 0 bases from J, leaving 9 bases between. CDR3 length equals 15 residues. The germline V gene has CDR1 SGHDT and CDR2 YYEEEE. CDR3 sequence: CASSLAPGVNTEAFF. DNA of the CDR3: TGTGCCAGCAGCTTGGCCCCGGGAGTGAACACTGAAGCTTTCTTT.

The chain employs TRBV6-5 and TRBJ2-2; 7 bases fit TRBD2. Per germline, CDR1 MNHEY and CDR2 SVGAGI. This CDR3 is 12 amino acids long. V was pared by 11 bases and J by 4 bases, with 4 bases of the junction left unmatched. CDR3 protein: CASGGITGELFF. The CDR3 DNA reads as TGTGCCTCGGGGGGTATCACCGGGGAGCTGTTTTTT.

CDR3 in amino acids: CATPLEAFF. CDR3 nucleotide sequence: TGTGCCACCCCCCTAGAAGCTTTCTTT. The rearrangement links TRBV2 to TRBJ1-1, with D unclear. V was clipped by 10 bases and J by 8 bases, with 8 bases between them. The V gene's germline CDR1 is SNHLY and CDR2 FYNNEI. This CDR3 contains 9 residues.

The CDR3 DNA reads TGTGCCAGCAGCTTCGACGGACAGGGCGCTGAAGCTTTCTTT. It codes for CASSFDGQGAEAFF. The J gene is TRBJ1-1, the V gene TRBV7-9; 8 bases are a match to TRBD1. The germline CDR1 and CDR2 sequences are SEHNR and FQNEAQ (reference sequence). Unmatched junction bases numbered 6, after V lost 3 bases and J lost 6 bases. This CDR3 has 14 amino acids.

The DNA of the CDR3 is TGTGCCATCAGTGCCAACGCGGAGGGGGGGGACTCTGGAAACACCATATATTTT. The encoded protein is CAISANAEGGDSGNTIYF. The rearrangement links TRBV10-3 to TRBJ1-3; TRBD1 is a possible D gene (6 bases). CDR1 is ENHRY, CDR2 SYGVKD, per germline. The CDR3 sequence is 18 residues long. Trimming pared 4 bases from V and 0 bases from J, leaving 19 bases between.

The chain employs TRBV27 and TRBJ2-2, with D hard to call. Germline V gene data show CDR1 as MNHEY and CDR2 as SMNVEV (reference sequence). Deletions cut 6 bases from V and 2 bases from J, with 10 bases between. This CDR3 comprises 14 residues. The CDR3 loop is CASRLGRNTGELFF. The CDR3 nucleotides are TGTGCCAGCAGGTTGGGCCGAAACACCGGGGAGCTGTTTTTT.

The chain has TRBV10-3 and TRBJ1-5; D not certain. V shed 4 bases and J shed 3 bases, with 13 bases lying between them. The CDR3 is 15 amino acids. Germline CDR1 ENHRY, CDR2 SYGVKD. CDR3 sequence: CAISGEGLDNQPQHF. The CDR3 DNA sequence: TGTGCCATCAGTGGGGAGGGTTTAGACAATCAGCCCCAGCATTTT.

The CDR3: CASSVYPGDYGYTF. The CDR3 nucleotides are TGTGCCAGCAGCGTATATCCGGGAGACTATGGCTACACCTTC. The V call is TRBV9, the J call TRBJ1-2; D ambiguous. V gave up 1 base and J gave up 3 bases, with 10 bases separating them. The CDR3 extends over 14 amino acids. Germline CDR1 SGDLS, CDR2 YYNGEE.